These 6 T cell receptor beta chains originate from one sample sequenced in a study of blood T cell repertoires in COVID-19. Assay used: immunoSEQ multiplex PCR; TCRdb lists only in-frame clones, some missing. This table holds about 170,000 clones, 80% to 85% found once. Sequencing was performed on peripheral blood. These receptors were taken from a man in his 70s with active or convalescent COVID-19.

The chain is built from TRBV5-1 and TRBJ2-5, with 9 bases lining up with TRBD1. Per germline, CDR1 SGHRS and CDR2 YFSETQ. After removal of 1 base from V and 5 bases from J, the junction contained 6 bases not matched to a gene. The CDR3 is 15 amino acids. The CDR3 nucleotides read TGCGCCAGCAGCTTGTTAGTTGGACAGGGGGAGACCCAGTACTTC. The encoded protein is CASSLLVGQGETQYF.

This clone occurred a few times. V usage is TRBV4-3 and J usage is TRBJ2-3, with 7 nucleotides matching TRBD1. Germline values: CDR1 LGHNA, CDR2 YSLEER. CDR3 length equals 15 residues. The J segment lost 2 bases and the V segment lost 1 base, leaving 3 bases of the junction unmatched. CDR3 DNA sequence: TGCGCCAGCAGCCAAGGACAGGGATCCACAGATACGCAGTATTTT. Protein product: CASSQGQGSTDTQYF.

J is TRBJ2-5 and V is TRBV5-4; possibly TRBD2 for D (6 bases). The V end was cut by 0 bases, the J end by 5 bases, with 14 bases between. Germline V gives CDR1 SGHNT, CDR2 YYREEE (reference sequence). The CDR3 runs to 15 residues. The CDR3 is CASSLGGDGRETQYF. DNA of the CDR3: TGTGCCAGCAGCTTGGGCGGGGATGGTAGGGAGACCCAGTACTTC.

This sequence joins TRBV7-2 and TRBJ1-2; 7 bases agree with TRBD1. This CDR3 spans 14 amino acids. The V and J ends lost 1 base and 5 bases, in that order; junction bases with no gene match: 4. The germline gives CDR1 SGHTA, CDR2 FQGNSA. CDR3 in DNA: TGTGCCAGCAGCTTAGGGGGACAGAGATATGGCTACACCTTC. Translation gives CASSLGGQRYGYTF. Using reference TRBV7-2 and TRBJ1-2 for the parts outside the CDR3, the full variable domain is GAGVSQSPSNKVTEKGKDVELRCDPISGHTALYWYRQSLGQGLEFLIYFQGNSAPDKSGLPSDRFSAERTGGSVSTLTIQRTQQEDSAVYLCASSLGGQRYGYTFGSGTRLTVV.

The chain carries TRBV28 and TRBJ1-2; the match to TRBD1 covers 9 bases. The germline V gene has CDR1 MDHEN and CDR2 SYDVKM. Trimming at V came to 5 bases and at J to 8 bases, leaving 9 bases not matched to a gene. CDR3 length: 14 amino acids. The CDR3 sequence is CASSLSTGGDGYTF. In DNA, the CDR3 is TGTGCCAGCAGTCTTTCGACAGGGGGAGACGGCTACACCTTC.

The chain uses TRBV5-1 and TRBJ1-1; possibly TRBD1 for D (5 bases). Trimming pared 0 bases from V and 4 bases from J, leaving 10 bases between. The germline V gene has CDR1 SGHRS and CDR2 YFSETQ. The CDR3 extends over 14 amino acids. The CDR3 coding sequence is TGCGCCAGCAGCTTGGGTGGAGGGGCCACTGAAGCTTTCTTT. Amino acids: CASSLGGGATEAFF.